This entry features one T cell receptor (beta chain) sequence. The CDR3 has 15 amino acids. Germline assignment: CDR1 LGHDT and CDR2 YNNKEL (reference sequence). V lost 4 bases to trimming and J lost 7 bases; unmatched junction nucleotides: 7. This entry is derived from a study of blood T cell repertoires in COVID-19. In the study overall: Donors in the United States, Italy and Spain gave samples during acute or convalescent COVID-19. Nucleic acid was either cDNA or gDNA, and it came from T cells, B-cell-depleted T cells, or PBMCs.

As originally analysed: Reference gene primer amplification yielded estimated nucleated cell counts. Assay: immunoSEQ multiplex PCR; the TCRdb copy retains only in-frame clones and omits some. V, J and clone size are those of that table, while D and trimming were read from the DNA. Here the sample spans roughly 280,000 clones, approximately 86% being singletons. The TCR sequence derives from a young man with active or convalescent COVID-19. The chain joins TRBV3-1 (or the pseudogene TRBV3-2) to TRBJ2-7; 13 positions match TRBD2. Sequencing used peripheral blood. The CDR3 DNA sequence: TGTGCCAGCAGCCCCAGGACTAGCGGGGGTAGGGAGCAGTACTTC. Protein: CASSPRTSGGREQYF.